This T cell receptor beta chain was profiled in a study of shared clonotypes between healthy human individuals. General study results and limits: What naive subsets generally showed was a larger estimated richness than memory subsets showed. Sequencing of the sorted subsets was shown by rarefaction to be incomplete despite large depth.

The germline V gene has CDR1 SGHRS and CDR2 YFSETQ. Unmatched junction bases numbered 19, after V lost 4 bases and J lost 6 bases. This CDR3 contains 18 residues. The run depth of the assay was deep. The data were produced by immunoSEQ multiplex PCR, yet TCRdb's version contains in-frame clones alone and is incomplete. The data show approximately 2,200,000 clones, under 95% seen once. About this clone itself: Its antigen is undetermined.

Terminally differentiated effector memory CD45RA+ cells were excluded from the naive CD8 cells, which were CD45RO-negative and positively selected for CCR7. The TCR comes from a man aged 18 to 29 in good health. Some clones in this sample may be carry-over from other donors' samples. This rearrangement joins TRBV5-1 to TRBJ2-3; 8 bases fit TRBD2. Input material: naive CD8+ T cells from PBMCs. The CDR3, as DNA: TGCGCCAGCAGCCTGCCCCTCGAACTAGCGGCAAAAGGGGATACGCAGTATTTT. Translated: CASSLPLELAAKGDTQYF.